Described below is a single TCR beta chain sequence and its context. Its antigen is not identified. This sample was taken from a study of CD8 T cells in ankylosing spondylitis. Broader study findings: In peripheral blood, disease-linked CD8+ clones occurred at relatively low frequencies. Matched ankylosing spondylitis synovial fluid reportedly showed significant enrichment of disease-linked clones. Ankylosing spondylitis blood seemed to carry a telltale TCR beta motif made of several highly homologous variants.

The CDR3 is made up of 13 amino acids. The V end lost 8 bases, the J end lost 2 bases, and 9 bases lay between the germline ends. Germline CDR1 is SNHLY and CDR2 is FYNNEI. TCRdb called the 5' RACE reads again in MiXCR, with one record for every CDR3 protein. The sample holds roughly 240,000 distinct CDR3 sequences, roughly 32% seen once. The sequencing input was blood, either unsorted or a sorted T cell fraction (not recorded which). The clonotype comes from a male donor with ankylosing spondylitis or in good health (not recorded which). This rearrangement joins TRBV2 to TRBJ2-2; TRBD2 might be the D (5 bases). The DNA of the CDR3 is TGTGCCAGCGGCGAGGGTAACACCGGGGAGCTGTTTTTT. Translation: CASGEGNTGELFF.